This entry describes one T cell receptor beta chain. Antigen specificity is unknown. This entry belongs to a study of T cell responses to AZD1222 COVID-19 vaccine. Notes on the study in general: A mostly white British donor set with more females was recruited, and clonal diversity was possibly underestimated. When two AZD1222 doses had been given, Spike-specific TCR breadth and depth rose. Researchers report vaccine-associated CD4 TCRs spanning spike, with dominance at 160-218 and 743-854.

Data came from immunoSEQ multiplex PCR; TCRdb stores just in-frame clones and leaves some out. The sample includes more than 140,000 clones, approximately 88% seen only once; the top ten take 2.2%. The V and J ends lost 4 bases and 7 bases respectively, with 8 bases between them. Germline loops: CDR1 MNHEY, CDR2 SVGEGT. CDR3 length equals 12 residues. This specimen was peripheral blood, taken on day 0 of AZD1222 vaccination. The chain employs TRBV6-2 or TRBV6-3 and TRBJ1-5; D unresolved. This TCR was sampled from an adult in good health. CDR3: CASSLPPQPQHF. The CDR3 bases are TGTGCCAGCAGTTTACCCCCCCAGCCCCAGCATTTT.